The sequence of this T cell receptor beta chain was determined in a study of human thymus T cells. Study conclusions and caveats: Across thymic and blood repertoires, the usage of V and J genes appeared to be biased.

Per germline, CDR1 SGHRS and CDR2 YFSETQ. The CDR3 sequence is 15 residues long. Trimming took off 0 bases at V and 0 bases at J, with 8 bases between the two ends. Details on this clone: What it binds is not known.

The protocol was immunoSEQ multiplex PCR, while the TCRdb copy is restricted to in-frame clones and leaves out a portion. Seen here are tens of thousands of clones, about 94% observed once, and the top ten hold around 5.9%. All donors were healthy Finnish infants who were undergoing corrective surgery to treat congenital heart defects. Half of the eight donors gave roughly 0.5-1 mL blood during surgery. No fixed cell number was used; all available blood leukocytes supplied DNA. The sequence came from a boy under two years old with a congenital heart defect but otherwise immunologically healthy. This chain links TRBV5-1 with TRBJ2-3; either TRBD1 or TRBD2 may supply D (5 bases each). The material sequenced was blood. Here the CDR3 reads CASSLDGGSTDTQYF. The CDR3 nucleotides are TGCGCCAGCAGCTTGGATGGGGGTAGCACAGATACGCAGTATTTT. Full variable domain (missing parts from reference TRBV5-1 and TRBJ2-3): KAGVTQTPRYLIKTRGQQVTLSCSPISGHRSVSWYQQTPGQGLQFLFEYFSETQRNKGNFPGRFSGRQFSNSRSEMNVSTLELGDSALYLCASSLDGGSTDTQYFGPGTRLTVL.